This TCR beta chain was recovered during a study of T cell clonality in common variable immunodeficiency. The protocol was immunoSEQ multiplex PCR, while the TCRdb copy is restricted to in-frame clones and leaves out a portion. The repertoire yields roughly 32,000 clones, none seen only once; the top ten contain around 28%. The CDR3 contains 16 residues. The V gene's germline CDR1 is SGHRS and CDR2 YFSETQ. Between the trimmed V and J ends, which lost 5 bases and 7 bases, there was a span of 19 bases. This clone was counted many times. Antigen: not known. The read ends 3 residues shy of where the CDR3 ends; the end is completed using the germline J gene. Study results and limitations: Common variable immunodeficiency TCR beta sequences reportedly had fewer deletions and N-nucleotide insertions.

The gene calls are TRBV5-1 and TRBJ1-6, with D unclear. Sequences were obtained from peripheral blood mononuclear cells. The clonotype originates from a human donor with common variable immunodeficiency. The sequenced part of the CDR3 DNA is TGCGCCAGCAGGTCGGGCCTCGGGGAAGGAAATTCACCC. Translated, it gives CASRSGLGEGNSP. The complete CDR3 reads CASRSGLGEGNSPLHF. Full variable domain (outside the CDR3, taken from reference TRBV5-1 and TRBJ1-6): KAGVTQTPRYLIKTRGQQVTLSCSPISGHRSVSWYQQTPGQGLQFLFEYFSETQRNKGNFPGRFSGRQFSNSRSEMNVSTLELGDSALYLCASRSGLGEGNSPLHFGNGTRLTVT.